This paragraph covers one T cell receptor beta chain sequence. Time point meaning: pre-sensitization, week 0. As for treatment: therapeutic diphenylcyclopropenone sensitization with weekly scalp DPC. These data come from a study of human T cells and chemical hapten exposure. Study as a whole: The patch tests put 0.01% DPC on the skin of the upper back and were read 6 days later. Per-sample TCR yields varied mainly from small pooled library volume differences.

Library construction involved attaching unique molecular identifiers to individual cDNA molecules, which allowed quantitative, reproducible TCR counting. How the authors handled the data: Counting gave a median of approximately 97,000 TCRs per sample, with values ranging from about 23,224 to 690,600. TCRdb re-derived calls from the RACE reads in MiXCR, one entry per CDR3 protein. The V and J calls and clone size are TCRdb's, not the authors'. The sample yields 300,000 to 450,000 distinct CDR3 sequences, 4.5% to 6% seen once. Germline V gives CDR1 MDHEN, CDR2 SYDVKM. This CDR3 comprises 15 residues. V gave up 4 bases and J gave up 2 bases, with 13 bases separating them.

V gene TRBV28 combines with J gene TRBJ2-3, with D perhaps matching TRBD2 (6 bases). This TCR came from a woman aged 50 to 65 with alopecia areata. Some clones in this sample may be carry-over from other donors' samples. The starting material was whole blood, obtained in connection with sensitization to the hapten diphenylcyclopropenone (DPC). In DNA, the CDR3 is TGTGCCAGCAGTTGGGGGGAAACGGACACAGATACGCAGTATTTT. It yields the protein CASSWGETDTDTQYF.